The 9 T cell receptor beta chains listed next were all sequenced from one sample in a study of STAT5B mutations in CD4+ large granular lymphocyte leukemia. This table comes from immunoSEQ multiplex PCR, and its TCRdb copy is limited to in-frame clones, with some not included. The repertoire holds about 38,000 clones, with 75% to 85% as singletons. Sample: CD4+ T cells from blood buffy coats. Source of these receptors: a human donor in good health.

This clone was seen only a few times. The chain combines TRBV5-1 with TRBJ2-5; D is undetermined. The V end was cut by 4 bases, the J end by 1 base, with 11 bases between. This CDR3 has 14 amino acids. Germline V gene lookup returns CDR1 SGHRS and CDR2 YFSETQ. The CDR3 reads CASSPLMPQETQYF. CDR3 sequence (DNA): TGCGCCAGCAGCCCCCTTATGCCCCAAGAGACCCAGTACTTC.

The rearrangement joins TRBV11-3 to TRBJ2-1; 12 nucleotides line up with TRBD2. Per germline, CDR1 SGHNT and CDR2 YENEEA. This CDR3 comprises 15 residues. V shed 5 bases and J 6 bases; nucleotides not matched to a gene: 5. The CDR3 here is CASSLGLAGSNEQFF. CDR3 DNA: TGTGCCAGCAGCCTCGGACTAGCGGGGTCCAATGAGCAGTTCTTC.

The V call is TRBV5-1, the J call TRBJ2-2; 8 nucleotides match TRBD2. This CDR3 region has 15 residues. Per germline, CDR1 SGHRS and CDR2 YFSETQ. The trim removed 2 bases at V and 4 bases at J, leaving 4 bases unmatched. The CDR3 reads CASSFGTRGTGELFF. In DNA form, the CDR3 reads TGCGCCAGCAGCTTCGGGACTAGGGGCACCGGGGAGCTGTTTTTT.

This clone was counted once. The chain has TRBV27 and TRBJ1-2, with a tentative D call TRBD1 (6 bases). Germline-derived CDR1 and CDR2 are MNHEY and SMNVEV (reference sequence). The CDR3 sequence is 15 residues long. Between the trimmed V and J ends, which lost 0 bases and 4 bases, there was a span of 12 bases. CDR3 nucleotide sequence: TGTGCCAGCAGTTTATCCCGGGGGGCTGTCTATGGCTACACCTTC. Translated, it gives CASSLSRGAVYGYTF.

This clone has just one count. DNA of the CDR3: TGTGCCAGCAGTGTTCAGCCAACCTACGAGCAGTACTTC. Translated, it gives CASSVQPTYEQYF. The chain combines TRBV28 with TRBJ2-7, with no clear D. This CDR3 comprises 13 residues. Trimming removed 5 bases at V and 2 bases at J, with 10 bases between. Germline CDR1 MDHEN, CDR2 SYDVKM. Filled out from reference TRBV28 and TRBJ2-7, the complete variable domain reads DVKVTQSSRYLVKRTGEKVFLECVQDMDHENMFWYRQDPGLGLRLIYFSYDVKMKEKGDIPEGYSVSREKKERFSLILESASTNQTSMYLCASSVQPTYEQYFGPGTRLTVT.

This chain links TRBV19 with TRBJ2-5; unclear D gene. V was trimmed by 4 bases and J by 5 bases, leaving 20 bases between them. Germline lookup yields CDR1 LNHDA and CDR2 SQIVND (reference sequence). This CDR3 has 16 amino acids. The CDR3 DNA follows: TGTGCCAGTAGTAGCGGCCCCGAGGCCCTGGGGGAGACCCAGTACTTC. Its translation is CASSSGPEALGETQYF. The whole variable domain, filled in from reference TRBV19 and TRBJ2-5, reads DGGITQSPKYLFRKEGQNVTLSCEQNLNHDAMYWYRQDPGQGLRLIYYSQIVNDFQKGDIAEGYSVSREKKESFPLTVTSAQKNPTAFYLCASSSGPEALGETQYFGPGTRLLVL.

The chain recombines TRBV7-2 with TRBJ2-3; 8 nucleotides match TRBD2. The V gene's germline CDR1 is SGHTA and CDR2 FQGNSA. The CDR3 has 17 amino acids. Trimming cost V 4 bases and J 0 bases; bases outside gene matches: 9. This CDR3 reads CASSSQDAGGSTDTQYF. The CDR3 DNA reads TGTGCCAGCAGCTCCCAAGATGCGGGAGGAAGCACAGATACGCAGTATTTT.

This chain connects TRBV5-1 to TRBJ2-7; 8 positions agree with TRBD1. Trimming took 4 bases from V and 0 from J; bases not matched to a gene: 3. The length of the CDR3 is 14 residues. Looked up from germline, CDR1 is SGHRS and CDR2 is YFSETQ. In DNA form, the CDR3 reads TGCGCCAGCAGCCGGGACAGGAGCTCCTACGAGCAGTACTTC. This codes for CASSRDRSSYEQYF.

The chain is built from TRBV6-6 and TRBJ1-3; D gene ambiguous. Trimming shortened V by 6 bases and J by 5 bases, and 11 bases separated the two germline ends. In germline, CDR1 is MNHNY, CDR2 SVGAGI (reference sequence). There are 13 residues in the CDR3. CDR3 DNA sequence: TGTGCCAGCAGGTCCAGAGGGCGAAACACCATATATTTT. Its protein product is CASRSRGRNTIYF.